The T cell receptor (beta chain) described here comes from a study of T cell changes during pregnancy in multiple sclerosis. Trimming cost V 1 base and J 5 bases; bases outside gene matches: 3. Germline CDR1 is SGHVS and CDR2 is FQNEAQ. The CDR3 runs 15 residues. TCRdb keeps only in-frame clones here, not all; method: immunoSEQ multiplex PCR. The table includes about 93,000 clones, roughly 92% detected once. This sequence joins TRBV7-8 and TRBJ2-3, with 10 bases lining up with TRBD1. The clonotype originates from a female donor with multiple sclerosis, enrolled in a pregnancy study. Here the sequenced sample was peripheral blood, taken after pregnancy. This CDR3 reads CASSLVRTGGDTQYF. CDR3 bases: TGTGCCAGCAGCTTAGTACGGACAGGGGGAGATACGCAGTATTTT.